This TCR beta chain came from a study of cytomegalovirus exposure and HLA in healthy donors. Study conclusions and caveats: Beyond CMV serostatus, there was no information to go on about immune exposure. High specificity and sensitivity for cytomegalovirus status were reported for the classifier. In a later analysis, common viral pathogens appeared linked to several of the most significant clusters. Across donors, presence/absence analyses took sequencing depth to be roughly uniform.

This CDR3 has 17 residues. Trimming at V came to 3 bases and at J to 0 bases, leaving 8 bases not matched to a gene. Germline V gene data show CDR1 as SEHNR and CDR2 as FQNEAQ (reference sequence). The PCR ran on 60 Vbeta and 13 Jbeta primers. Sequenced by immunoSEQ multiplex PCR; TCRdb stores in-frame clones only, minus some. The sample data list about 88,000 clones. To note about this clone: Its antigen remains unidentified.

What was sequenced was PBMCs. The V call is TRBV7-9, the J call TRBJ2-1; TRBD2 matches 7 bases. The sequence derives from a girl aged 10-17 years in good health and CMV-seropositive. CDR3 region: CASSFWGGVSSYNEQFF. DNA for the CDR3: TGTGCCAGCAGCTTCTGGGGGGGGGTTAGCTCCTACAATGAGCAGTTCTTC. The variable domain in full, with the rest retrieved from reference TRBV7-9 and TRBJ2-1, is DTGVSQNPRHKITKRGQNVTFRCDPISEHNRLYWYRQTLGQGPEFLTYFQNEAQLEKSRLLSDRFSAERPKGSFSTLEIQRTEQGDSAMYLCASSFWGGVSSYNEQFFGPGTRLTVL.